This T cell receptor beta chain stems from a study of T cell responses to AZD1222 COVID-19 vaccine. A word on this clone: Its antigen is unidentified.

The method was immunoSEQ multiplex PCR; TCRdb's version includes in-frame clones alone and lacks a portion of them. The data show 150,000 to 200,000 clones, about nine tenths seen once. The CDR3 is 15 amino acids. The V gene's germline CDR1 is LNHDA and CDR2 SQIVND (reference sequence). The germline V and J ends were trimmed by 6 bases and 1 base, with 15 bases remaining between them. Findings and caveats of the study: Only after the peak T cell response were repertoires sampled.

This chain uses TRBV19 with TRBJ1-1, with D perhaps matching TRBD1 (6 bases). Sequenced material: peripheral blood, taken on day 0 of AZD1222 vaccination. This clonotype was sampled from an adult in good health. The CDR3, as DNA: TGTGCCAGTAGCCCCTCGGTGGGGGCGAACACTGAAGCTTTCTTT. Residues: CASSPSVGANTEAFF.